This TCR beta chain was documented in a study of neurological immune-mediated disorders (dated by TCRdb to about 2019). Describing the broader study: Using UMI-based sequencing, the study compared peripheral blood TCR-beta repertoires from patients with HTLV-I-associated myelopathy (HAM/TSP), patients with multiple sclerosis, and healthy controls. Technical triplicate libraries were sequenced to precisely calculate the variability in frequency of each individual clone. The cohort included around 70 subjects: some 14 with HAM/TSP, about 34 with multiple sclerosis, and approximately 20 healthy controls. The roughly 110 TCR-beta libraries covered PBMC samples along with longitudinal samples, technical triplicates, and paired sorted CD4+ and CD8+ T-cell subsets. Overall results and qualifications from the work: Expanded clones from different subjects shared no identical CDR3 amino acid sequences, which suggests that TCR-beta repertoires were private in all groups. TCR clonal expansion was highest in HAM/TSP patients and lowest in MS patients, with MS patients falling below even healthy controls.

The intended sense of this specimen's time point label: technical triplicate 3. For the unsorted PBMC libraries, 2 million PBMCs were stored in RNAlater at -80 degrees C until RNA extraction and were used to generate the libraries. Peripheral blood was subjected to Ficoll-Hypaque density gradient centrifugation to isolate PBMCs, which were then cryopreserved in liquid nitrogen. CDR1 and CDR2 (SGHAT, FQNNGV) derive from the germline V gene. Trimmed from V: 5 bases; trimmed from J: 4 bases; junction bases lacking a gene match: 6. Reading from cysteine to phenylalanine, the CDR3 counts 14 amino acids. The DNA shown is the 42-base CDR3, in frame from base 1. To synthesize cDNA, template-switch 5'RACE was performed with a primer carrying a 10-nucleotide random unique molecular identifier so that each TCR transcript was tagged. Every sequencing run yielded over 190 million TCR-beta sequences covering 15-18 subjects. The RNeasy kit was used for extraction of total RNA. The KAPA Real-time Library Amplification kit was used to amplify TCR-beta VDJ regions with primers for the TCR constant region and the 5'RACE anchor. Sample indexes and Illumina adaptors were added in a first PCR, and a second PCR then increased library yield. After purification with Ampure beads, the TCR product of roughly 650 bp was size-selected on a 2% E-gel SizeSelection system. Before pooling, libraries had their quality checked on a Bioanalyzer, their concentration measured with Qubit, and their quantity determined with the Kapa Library Quantification kit. Paired-end 2 x 150 bp sequencing of the libraries was performed on an Illumina HiSeq 2500. To increase sequence diversity, about 25-31% phiX was spiked into each library pool. The authors' analysis ran thus. Quality-filtered reads were processed with the UMI-based MiGEC pipeline, which removed over 75% of raw TCR sequences during error correction. IMGT germline references were used for aligning VDJ genes, and each clonotype was defined as a unique CDR3 amino acid sequence together with its V-J genes. Clonal expansion, Shannon diversity and CDR3 relatedness (CalcPairwiseDistances, ClusterSamples) were evaluated with VDJtools, and phylogenetic trees were built with CLCbio workbench. Clones with at least 8 unique UMIs were defined as expanded, with this threshold being based on coefficient-of-variation modelling across technical triplicates. The public reads were reprocessed in TCRdb via fastp at Q25 and MiXCR, keeping in-frame beta chains. Every entry covers one CDR3 protein and lists the most common genes and DNA from its rows. These V and J calls derive from TCRdb rather than the authors' analysis. This sample gives 45,000 or so distinct CDR3 sequences in total; roughly 21% of them show up just once. The ten largest account for roughly 4% of the sample.

This clonotype was seen a few times. What this receptor recognizes is not known. Base qualities are missing; no much larger clone stands one base away. The chain is made from TRBV11-2 and TRBJ1-1; the junction holds 8 bases that match TRBD1. The source material was PBMCs. The clonotype originates from a man in his sixties with HTLV-1-associated myelopathy (HAM/TSP). The DNA sequence reads TGTGCCAGCAGCGCATCGACAGGGGTCACTGAAGCTTTCTTT. The translation is CASSASTGVTEAFF.